This T cell receptor beta chain stems from a study of T cell repertoires in cytomegalovirus infection. Study-level information: As its CMV epitopes, the study selected recently identified HLA-C-restricted and well-studied HLA-B-restricted targets. Indications came from public TCR beta signatures; they pointed to CMV infection and to a matching HLA type. Study-level results: The ex vivo response showed dominance by HLA-C-restricted CMV-specific TCR beta clonotypes. Summed frequency of shared TCR beta families picked out CMV carriers who also had the relevant HLA.

Comments on this clonotype: What it recognizes is unknown.

TCRdb processed the reads anew with MiXCR; each CDR3 protein has one entry. The table includes roughly 730,000 distinct CDR3 sequences, about 30% detected once. V gave up 5 bases and J gave up 7 bases; unmatched junction bases: 15. CDR3 length: 16 residues. This receptor was taken from a human donor in good health (CMV status not recorded). Some clones in this sample may be carry-over from other donors' samples. The J gene is TRBJ1-2, the V gene TRBV12-3 or TRBV12-4; 8 bases agree with TRBD1. The starting material was cultured PBMCs, obtained from culture after CMV antigen stimulation. The CDR3 reads CASSPGRAGGATGYTF. The DNA for the CDR3 is TGTGCCAGCAGTCCCGGGAGGGCAGGGGGCGCGACTGGCTACACCTTC.